The next 21 T cell receptor beta chains were all read from a single sample in a study of cytomegalovirus exposure and HLA in healthy donors listed by TCRdb under 2017. Receptors were amplified or captured by the immunoSEQ multiplex PCR assay. The multiplex PCR relied on a mix of 60 forward primers for TCR Vbeta segments and 13 reverse primers for TCR Jbeta segments. TCRdb limited this immuneACCESS table to in-frame rearrangements with V and J called. A share of clones is missing; checked studies link under half to unresolved V genes, and the rest is unexplained. In this sample the table shows around 100,000 clones, 65% to 75% of which occur a single time. The leading ten clones occupy around 5% of the sample. Source material: PBMCs. The receptors derive from a man younger than 40 in good health and CMV-seropositive.

This clone was detected once. This chain joins TRBV4-1 and TRBJ2-6; D is possibly TRBD1 (6 bases). Germline CDR1 reads MGHRA; CDR2 reads YSYEKL. V lost 1 base and J lost 0, with 10 bases in between. The CDR3 spans 17 residues. The CDR3, as DNA: TGCGCCAGCAGCCAAGTACAGGGCCGCTCTGGGGCCAACGTCCTGACTTTC. Translating it yields CASSQVQGRSGANVLTF.

V gene TRBV5-1 combines with J gene TRBJ2-2; 8 nucleotides align to TRBD2. CDR1 is SGHRS, CDR2 YFSETQ, per germline. Trimming took 2 bases from V and 7 from J; bases not matched to a gene: 10. This CDR3 region has 16 residues. The CDR3 DNA sequence: TGCGCCAGCAGCTTCTTTGCGGGGGGCCCCAGCGGGGAGCTGTTTTTT. It is translated as CASSFFAGGPSGELFF.

There are a few counts of this clone. The V and J genes are TRBV2 and TRBJ2-3; 10 positions agree with TRBD1. Trimming cost V 8 bases and J 4 bases; bases outside gene matches: 12. From germline, CDR1 is SNHLY and CDR2 FYNNEI. This CDR3 is built from 16 residues. The CDR3 DNA is TGTGCCAGCGGTCGTGGTGGACAGGGGGGCGCAGATACGCAGTATTTT. Residues: CASGRGGQGGADTQYF. Combining the CDR3 with reference TRBV2 and TRBJ2-3 gives the whole variable domain EPEVTQTPSHQVTQMGQEVILRCVPISNHLYFYWYRQILGQKVEFLVSFYNNEISEKSEIFDDQFSVERPDGSNFTLKIRSTKLEDSAMYFCASGRGGQGGADTQYFGPGTRLTVL.

Turning to this clone: One junction end does not reproduce the germline sequence, and a read error may be involved. The chain employs TRBV2 and TRBJ1-2; D perhaps matches TRBD1 (6 bases). Germline-derived CDR1 and CDR2 are SNHLY and FYNNEI. The CDR3 runs to 12 residues. The CDR3 here is CASTQQGYGYPF. CDR3 sequence (DNA): TGTGCCAGCACCCAACAGGGTTATGGCTACCCCTTC.

The chain couples TRBV7-2 to TRBJ2-6, with D unclear. Trimming cost V 5 bases and J 1 base, with 6 bases left between them. CDR3 length: 14 amino acids. The germline gives CDR1 SGHTA, CDR2 FQGNSA. CDR3 residues: CASSRRSGANVLTF. As DNA, the CDR3 is TGTGCCAGCAGCCGTCGGTCTGGGGCCAACGTCCTGACTTTC.

Here the CDR3 DNA reads TGTGCCAGTACTAGAACTAGCGGGGGGGCCCTCCCAGATACGCAGTATTTT. Residues: CASTRTSGGALPDTQYF. The chain is built from TRBV19 and TRBJ2-3; 13 bases align to TRBD2. Trimming took 7 bases from V and 4 from J; bases not matched to a gene: 11. This CDR3 region has 17 residues. Germline V gene sequence: CDR1 LNHDA, CDR2 SQIVND (reference sequence).

V is TRBV9 and J is TRBJ1-6, with no clear D. With 2 bases removed from V and 11 bases from J, the gap between germline ends came to 20 bases. The germline V gene has CDR1 SGDLS and CDR2 YYNGEE. This CDR3 has 16 residues. The CDR3 DNA reads TGTGCCAGCAGCGTGGATCCCGGGATAATGAGGACACCCCTCCACTTT. Encoded protein: CASSVDPGIMRTPLHF.

The chain couples TRBV9 to TRBJ2-3; TRBD1 matches at 8 bases. The CDR3 spans 16 residues. Germline V gives CDR1 SGDLS, CDR2 YYNGEE. V trimming: 0 bases; J trimming: 4 bases; junction bases outside the gene matches: 7. The CDR3 spells CASSVVGQGAADTQYF. For the CDR3, the DNA is TGTGCCAGCAGCGTAGTCGGTCAGGGGGCCGCAGATACGCAGTATTTT.

The chain couples TRBV15 to TRBJ1-6, with a weak D call TRBD1 (5 bases). There are 14 residues in the CDR3. Between the trimmed V and J ends, which lost 4 bases and 7 bases, there was a span of 11 bases. The germline gives CDR1 LNHNV, CDR2 YYDKDF (reference sequence). The CDR3: CATSIQGSNSPLHF. CDR3 DNA: TGTGCCACCAGCATTCAGGGATCGAATTCACCCCTCCACTTT.

The chain recombines TRBV7-2 with TRBJ1-2; D unclear. Germline V lookup: CDR1 SGHTA, CDR2 FQGNSA. V gave up 1 base and J gave up 1 base, with 7 bases separating them. The CDR3 is made up of 14 amino acids. This CDR3 reads CASSLVASNYGYTF. The CDR3 DNA follows: TGTGCCAGCAGCTTAGTGGCCAGTAACTATGGCTACACCTTC.

This sequence joins TRBV5-1 and TRBJ2-2, with D possibly being TRBD2 (5 bases). The CDR3 spans 16 residues. V lost 1 base and J lost 5, with 15 bases in between. CDR1 is SGHRS and CDR2 is YFSETQ in the germline V gene. The CDR3 region is CASSLFWLAGTGELFF. The CDR3 DNA follows: TGCGCCAGCAGCTTGTTCTGGCTAGCAGGAACCGGGGAGCTGTTTTTT.

The rearrangement uses TRBV29-1 and TRBJ1-5, with D perhaps TRBD1 (6 bases). Germline assignment: CDR1 SQVTM and CDR2 ANQGSEA. The CDR3 has 13 amino acids. Trimming stripped 6 bases from V and 2 bases from J, with 11 bases between. The CDR3 sequence is CSVASGGNQPQHF. Written as DNA, the CDR3 is TGCAGCGTCGCTTCAGGGGGCAATCAGCCCCAGCATTTT.

In regard to this clone: This same CDR3 is encoded by further DNA sequences in the sample. The rearrangement uses TRBV30 and TRBJ1-3; D is perhaps TRBD1 (5 bases). The CDR3 is 14 amino acids. With 2 bases removed from V and 0 bases from J, the gap between germline ends came to 8 bases. Germline V gene data show CDR1 as GTSNPN and CDR2 as SVGIG (reference sequence). The CDR3 DNA reads as TGTGCCTGGAGTACAGGTGACTCTGGAAACACCATATATTTT. Residues: CAWSTGDSGNTIYF. Complete variable domain (other parts from reference TRBV30 and TRBJ1-3): SQTIHQWPATLVQPVGSPLSLECTVEGTSNPNLYWYRQAAGRGLQLLFYSVGIGQISSEVPQNLSASRPQDRQFILSSKKLLLSDSGFYLCAWSTGDSGNTIYFGEGSWLTVV.

This rearrangement joins TRBV7-7 to TRBJ2-3; TRBD2 might be the D (5 bases). This CDR3 region has 14 residues. V was clipped by 1 base and J by 4 bases, with 9 bases between them. Germline loops: CDR1 SSHAT, CDR2 FNYEAQ (reference sequence). The CDR3 protein is CASSLEASSDTQYF. The CDR3 coding sequence is TGTGCCAGCAGCTTAGAGGCTAGCTCAGATACGCAGTATTTT.

The rearrangement links TRBV15 to TRBJ1-1; possible D gene TRBD1, 6 bases. This CDR3 is 18 amino acids long. Germline V lookup: CDR1 LNHNV, CDR2 YYDKDF (reference sequence). V lost 0 bases and J lost 6, with 23 bases in between. The CDR3 DNA sequence: TGTGCCACCAGCAGAGATGAAAGGCCCCTGGACAGCGCCCCTGAAGCTTTCTTT. Protein sequence: CATSRDERPLDSAPEAFF.

V gene TRBV19 combines with J gene TRBJ1-2; 9 nucleotides align to TRBD1. The germline gives CDR1 LNHDA, CDR2 SQIVND (reference sequence). This CDR3 comprises 15 residues. With V trimmed by 7 bases and J by 8 bases, 14 bases remained unmatched. The CDR3 sequence is CASILSTGTGSGYTF. For the CDR3, the DNA is TGTGCCAGTATCCTTTCTACCGGGACAGGGAGCGGCTACACCTTC.

This clone has more than one count but fewer than ten. V gene TRBV5-6 combines with J gene TRBJ2-1; no firm D call. The V gene lost 2 bases and the J gene lost 10 bases, with 16 bases spanning the gap. The CDR3 runs to 14 residues. The V gene's germline CDR1 is SGHDT and CDR2 YYEEEE. DNA for the CDR3: TGTGCCAGCAGCTTAAGTCGTGAGAATTGGGAGCAGTTCTTC. Amino acids: CASSLSRENWEQFF.

This sequence joins TRBV2 and TRBJ2-2; 12 bases map to TRBD2. The CDR3 extends over 14 amino acids. V shed 5 bases and J 6 bases; nucleotides not matched to a gene: 1. The germline CDR1 and CDR2 sequences are SNHLY and FYNNEI. The CDR3 loop reads CASSSSGGAGELFF. The CDR3 bases are TGTGCCAGCAGTTCTAGCGGGGGGGCCGGGGAGCTGTTTTTT.

V is TRBV6-5 and J is TRBJ1-1; maybe TRBD1 (5 bases). Trimming left V 6 bases short and J 1 base short, with 12 bases between. The CDR3 is 14 amino acids. Germline assignment: CDR1 MNHEY and CDR2 SVGAGI. This CDR3 is CASRFNRGNTEAFF. Here the CDR3 DNA reads TGTGCCAGCAGATTCAATAGGGGGAACACTGAAGCTTTCTTT.

The chain recombines TRBV19 with TRBJ1-5, with D perhaps TRBD1 (5 bases). Germline V lookup: CDR1 LNHDA, CDR2 SQIVND (reference sequence). Trimming stripped 2 bases from V and 0 bases from J, with 8 bases between. This CDR3 is 15 amino acids long. The CDR3 sequence: CASSISTDSNQPQHF. The CDR3 DNA follows: TGTGCCAGTAGTATATCGACAGATAGCAATCAGCCCCAGCATTTT.

The V and J genes are TRBV28 and TRBJ2-1; TRBD1 matches at 8 bases. The CDR3 is made up of 15 amino acids. The V segment lost 8 bases and the J segment 0 bases; nucleotides outside the gene matches: 6. The germline V gene has CDR1 MDHEN and CDR2 SYDVKM. The CDR3 protein is CASGLGTGSYNEQFF. DNA of the CDR3: TGTGCCAGCGGTCTCGGGACAGGCTCCTACAATGAGCAGTTCTTC.